This T cell receptor beta chain was captured in a study of graft-versus-host responses after intestinal transplantation. This clone came up a few times. What it binds is not known. V was clipped by 5 bases and J by 2 bases, with 15 bases between them. The CDR3 contains 15 residues. Germline values: CDR1 SGHDN, CDR2 FVKESK. Method: immunoSEQ multiplex PCR; TCRdb's copy keeps in-frame clones and lacks some. The sample lists around 96,000 clones; 80% to 95% were seen once. General study points: GvH clones were found in recipient marrow; some appeared first in ileum or blood.

The material sequenced was unstimulated CD4+ T cells sorted from spleen or lymph node cells, taken before intestinal transplant. The chain combines TRBV14 with TRBJ1-1; maybe TRBD1 (6 bases). The sequence came from a human donor who received an intestinal transplant. CDR3 sequence: CASSKRIQGNTEAFF. The CDR3 bases are TGTGCCAGCAGCAAAAGGATACAGGGAAACACTGAAGCTTTCTTT.